These T cell receptor beta chains were read from a single sample in a study of shared clonotypes between healthy human individuals. Sequencing used immunoSEQ multiplex PCR; TCRdb keeps in-frame clones, though not all of them. This table holds hundreds of thousands of clones, 73% found once. Sample: memory CD4+ T cells sorted from blood. The receptors come from a woman in her 30s in good health. Each CDR3 is given without its conserved first and last residue. Fields, in order: J gene, V gene, CDR3 protein.

TRBJ1-4	TRBV19	ASSPKQGDREKLF
TRBJ2-4	TRBV19	ASSIRGLAGRNAKNIQY
TRBJ1-5	TRBV19	ASSIRLNRNQPQH
TRBJ1-2	TRBV5-1	ASRDTDGYT
TRBJ2-1	TRBV5-1	ASTVSGTMLGEQF
TRBJ1-2	TRBV5-6	ASSLGGTGYGYT
TRBJ2-7	TRBV7-9	ASSADTRTQY
TRBJ2-1	TRBV6-5	ASSYSPSEYNEQF
TRBJ2-7	TRBV10-1	ASSDSGLGEQY
TRBJ2-1	TRBV6-5	ASRPSGNTYNEQF
TRBJ1-1	TRBV7-6	ASSFMRAGTEAF
TRBJ2-3	TRBV19	ASSTFVTDTQY
TRBJ2-7	TRBV5-1	ASSPNGVGYEQY
TRBJ2-5	TRBV6-1	AITPGPNQETQY
TRBJ2-7	TRBV5-1	ASSLGVSSYEQY
TRBJ2-3	TRBV2	ASRPLAGVYTDTQY
TRBJ2-7	TRBV6-1	ASSGYGQGADEQY
TRBJ2-5	TRBV5-8	ASKTSGSAETQY
TRBJ2-1	TRBV6-9	ASSSSGASYNEQF
TRBJ2-7	TRBV27	ASSLGHISYEQY
TRBJ2-2	TRBV28	ASSVAGLGGELF
TRBJ2-7	TRBV18	ASSFTGGYEQY
TRBJ2-2	TRBV23-1	ASSHVAPGGELVTGELF
TRBJ2-7	TRBV2	ASSEALGAGGMSYEQY
TRBJ2-7	TRBV20-1	SAPRDYEQY
TRBJ2-1	TRBV5-1	ASSLGQTSWEF
TRBJ2-2	TRBV5-1	ASSRAGETGELF
TRBJ1-5	TRBV2	ASSGTLYQPQH
TRBJ2-7	TRBV10-2	ASSESSAEQY